This T cell receptor beta chain was found in a study of vaccination and CD4 T cells after COVID-19. Looking at the study overall: Overlapping spike peptides of SARS-CoV-2, HCoV-NL63, HCoV-OC43 and HCoV-229E stimulated the cells.

The Oncomine TCR Beta short-read assay generated sequence data from the DNA of cultured CD4+ T cells. One entry per CDR3 protein results from TCRdb running MiXCR on the PCR reads. The sample records thousands of distinct CDR3 sequences, approximately 65% being singletons. Regarding this clonotype: What it recognizes is unknown.

Treatment here: 10-day PBMC culture with coronavirus spike peptide pools or control peptides (ViraFEST assay). For ViraFEST, peptide pools expanded antigen-specific T cells, after which the TCRs were sequenced. Culture of approximately 2 million PBMCs per well took place with 10 IU/ml IL-2 and 10 ug/ml peptide pools. Germline V CDR1 and CDR2: KGHDR, SFDVKD. V lost 4 bases, J lost 6 bases, and 22 bases stayed unmatched. This CDR3 has 22 residues. The genes are TRBV24-1 and TRBJ2-3; 15 bases are a match to TRBD2. The sample taken for sequencing was CD4+ T cells from blood, cultured in vitro. The sequence was collected from a human donor who had recovered from COVID-19. The CDR3: CATSDPSAPSGTSGRPVDTQYF. In DNA form, the CDR3 reads TGTGCCACCAGTGACCCATCTGCCCCCTCAGGGACTAGCGGGAGGCCTGTCGATACGCAGTATTTT.